Each of the 16 T cell receptor beta chains below was sequenced from the same sample in a study of CD8+ T cells in alopecia areata. As to treatment: oral pan-JAK inhibitor, 5-10 mg twice daily. The sequencing template was cDNA reverse transcribed from extracted RNA. The protocol was immunoSEQ multiplex PCR, while the TCRdb copy is restricted to in-frame clones and leaves out a portion. The sample lists some 110,000 clones, roughly three fifths seen once, with 12% in the top ten. The specimen comprised CD8+ T cells sorted from blood, sampled at week 24, from a patient treated with tofacitinib. These receptors all come from a human donor with alopecia areata.

The chain combines TRBV7-8 with TRBJ1-3; D not resolved. The CDR3 length is 16 residues. Germline V gene sequence: CDR1 SGHVS, CDR2 FQNEAQ. Trimming removed 6 bases at V and 0 bases at J, with 15 bases between. CDR3 loop: CASRPRHIPSGNTIYF. Here the CDR3 DNA reads TGTGCCAGCAGACCCAGACACATTCCCTCTGGAAACACCATATATTTT.

In its sample, this clone was seen once. The chain carries TRBV2 and TRBJ1-6; TRBD1 matches 8 bases. The CDR3 consists of 14 residues. Germline V gene lookup returns CDR1 SNHLY and CDR2 FYNNEI. V gave up 6 bases and J gave up 7 bases; unmatched junction bases: 5. This chain's CDR3 is CASSGTGANSPLHF. DNA of the CDR3: TGTGCCAGCAGCGGGACAGGAGCGAATTCACCCCTCCACTTT. The variable domain in full, completed from reference TRBV2 and TRBJ1-6, reads EPEVTQTPSHQVTQMGQEVILRCVPISNHLYFYWYRQILGQKVEFLVSFYNNEISEKSEIFDDQFSVERPDGSNFTLKIRSTKLEDSAMYFCASSGTGANSPLHFGNGTRLTVT.

The table lists this clone with a few counts. V usage is TRBV27 and J usage is TRBJ1-1; D gene uncertain. The CDR3 is made up of 13 amino acids. Germline V gene lookup returns CDR1 MNHEY and CDR2 SMNVEV (reference sequence). The V and J ends lost 2 bases and 6 bases respectively, with 10 bases between them. The CDR3 DNA reads as TGTGCCAGCAGTTTAGTTAGGGAATCTGAAGCTTTCTTT. This codes for CASSLVRESEAFF.

This chain connects TRBV4-1 to TRBJ1-2; D is unresolved. V dropped 4 bases and J dropped 2 bases, with 11 bases sitting between them. The CDR3 totals 14 residues. Germline loops: CDR1 MGHRA, CDR2 YSYEKL. This chain's CDR3 is CASSPLTGNYGYTF. DNA of the CDR3: TGCGCCAGCAGCCCACTGACCGGCAACTATGGCTACACCTTC.

This clone was seen a handful of times. The rearrangement joins TRBV13 to TRBJ2-5; the match to TRBD2 covers 7 bases. The germline V gene has CDR1 PRHDT and CDR2 FYEKMQ (reference sequence). The CDR3 has 13 residues. J gave up 4 bases and V 2 bases, and 1 base lay outside the gene matches. In DNA, the CDR3 is TGTGCCAGCAGCTTAAGCGGGGTAGAGACCCAGTACTTC. Its translation: CASSLSGVETQYF. The whole variable domain, remainder taken from reference TRBV13 and TRBJ2-5, is AAGVIQSPRHLIKEKRETATLKCYPIPRHDTVYWYQQGPGQDPQFLISFYEKMQSDKGSIPDRFSAQQFSDYHSELNMSSLELGDSALYFCASSLSGVETQYFGPGTRLLVL.

This sequence joins TRBV5-4 and TRBJ2-7, with 7 nucleotides matching TRBD1. The junction had 13 bases not matched to a gene; V was cut back by 4 bases and J by 6 bases. CDR1 is SGHNT and CDR2 is YYREEE in the germline V gene (reference sequence). The CDR3 consists of 15 residues. Here the CDR3 DNA reads TGTGCCAGCAGCATGAGGACAGGCATCAGTCTCGAGCAGTACTTC. Residues: CASSMRTGISLEQYF. Combining the CDR3 with reference TRBV5-4 and TRBJ2-7 gives the whole variable domain ETGVTQSPTHLIKTRGQQVTLRCSSQSGHNTVSWYQQALGQGPQFIFQYYREEENGRGNFPPRFSGLQFPNYSSELNVNALELDDSALYLCASSMRTGISLEQYFGPGTRLTVT.

The count of this clone is one. The gene calls are TRBV4-2 and TRBJ1-6; TRBD1 matches at 8 bases. The CDR3 length is 14 residues. J lost 9 bases, V lost 4 bases, and 5 bases had no gene match. Looked up from germline, CDR1 is LGHNA and CDR2 is YNFKEQ. CDR3 in amino acids: CASSPDREASPLHF. CDR3 DNA sequence: TGTGCCAGCAGCCCGGACAGGGAGGCTTCACCCCTCCACTTT.

This clone was picked up a small number of times. J is TRBJ2-5 and V is TRBV7-9; D is possibly TRBD1 (6 bases). This CDR3 has 16 amino acids. With 5 bases removed from V and 0 bases from J, the gap between germline ends came to 16 bases. Germline V gene data show CDR1 as SEHNR and CDR2 as FQNEAQ (reference sequence). This CDR3 is CASSNAPGHYQETQYF. In DNA form, the CDR3 reads TGTGCCAGCAGCAATGCGCCGGGACACTACCAAGAGACCCAGTACTTC.

The chain joins TRBV2 to TRBJ2-7; no clear D gene. This CDR3 is built from 10 residues. Germline V CDR1 and CDR2: SNHLY, FYNNEI. V lost 10 bases to trimming and J lost 1 base, with 5 bases between them. The CDR3 here is CATQSYEQYF. The CDR3 bases are TGTGCCACTCAATCCTACGAGCAGTACTTC.

V gene TRBV4-1 combines with J gene TRBJ2-4; D perhaps matches TRBD2 (6 bases). Germline CDR1 MGHRA, CDR2 YSYEKL. V was cut by 3 bases and J by 11 bases, with 17 bases left in between. This CDR3 spans 14 amino acids. The CDR3: CASSQEGGPSVQYF. The CDR3 DNA reads as TGCGCCAGCAGCCAGGAGGGCGGACCTTCGGTTCAGTACTTC.

In the case of this clone: This likely stems from a read error, as it lies one base from a far larger clone. This rearrangement joins TRBV11-2 to TRBJ2-7, with TRBD1 matching 7 bases. The ends lost 3 bases at V and 2 bases at J; junction bases unmatched: 1. Germline V lookup: CDR1 SGHAT, CDR2 FQNNGV. The CDR3 has 13 amino acids. The CDR3 is CASSFGTAYEQYF. The CDR3 coding sequence is TGTGCCAGCAGCTTTGGGACAGCCTACGAGCAGTACTTC.

The chain couples TRBV29-1 to TRBJ2-7; 9 bases are a match to TRBD1. Germline V lookup: CDR1 SQVTM, CDR2 ANQGSEA. The CDR3 extends over 13 amino acids. Germline trimming cut 4 bases from V and 3 bases from J; bases unmatched to any gene: 4. The CDR3 spells CSVGTGENYEQYF. The CDR3 DNA is TGCAGCGTTGGGACAGGGGAGAACTACGAGCAGTACTTC.

J is TRBJ2-1 and V is TRBV29-1, with D possibly TRBD2 on 6 matching bases. This CDR3 has 17 amino acids. V was shortened by 3 bases and J by 6 bases, with 24 bases between the two germline ends. From germline, CDR1 is SQVTM and CDR2 ANQGSEA. The CDR3 DNA reads as TGCAGCGTTGATTGGGAGGACGACGGACTCTATGGCAATGAGCAGTTCTTC. This gives the protein CSVDWEDDGLYGNEQFF.

The chain couples TRBV2 to TRBJ1-1; D remains ambiguous. Germline V lookup: CDR1 SNHLY, CDR2 FYNNEI. V lost 2 bases to trimming and J lost 6 bases, with 16 bases between them. This CDR3 spans 15 amino acids. CDR3 sequence: CASSEIAQGIAEAFF. Here the CDR3 DNA reads TGTGCCAGCAGTGAAATAGCCCAAGGTATTGCTGAAGCTTTCTTT.

Only a few counts were recorded for this clone. The chain recombines TRBV5-1 with TRBJ2-1; TRBD1 matches at 8 bases. After removal of 5 bases from V and 2 bases from J, the junction contained 6 bases not matched to a gene. Germline V lookup: CDR1 SGHRS, CDR2 YFSETQ. This CDR3 is built from 15 residues. The CDR3 DNA sequence: TGCGCCAGCAGGCCCGGGACAGGCCCCTACAATGAGCAGTTCTTC. This sequence encodes CASRPGTGPYNEQFF.

This clone was counted a single time. This CDR3 reads CASSLGGTEYEQYF. In DNA form, the CDR3 reads TGTGCCAGCAGCTTGGGAGGGACCGAATACGAGCAGTACTTC. This chain joins TRBV5-4 and TRBJ2-7; D could derive from TRBD1 or TRBD2 (5 bases each). The length of the CDR3 is 14 residues. The V gene's germline CDR1 is SGHNT and CDR2 YYREEE (reference sequence). The germline V and J ends were trimmed by 0 bases and 4 bases, with 11 bases remaining between them. Full variable domain (outside the CDR3, taken from reference TRBV5-4 and TRBJ2-7): ETGVTQSPTHLIKTRGQQVTLRCSSQSGHNTVSWYQQALGQGPQFIFQYYREEENGRGNFPPRFSGLQFPNYSSELNVNALELDDSALYLCASSLGGTEYEQYFGPGTRLTVT.